This T cell receptor (beta chain) appears in the sequencing data of a study of cytomegalovirus exposure and HLA in healthy donors. Study in general: Unique TCRs numbering around 80 million, obtained from HLA-typed donors, made up an early data release.

On this clone itself: Its antigen remains unknown.

60 Vbeta and 13 Jbeta primers were used in PCR. Using immunoSEQ multiplex PCR, the repertoire was profiled, and TCRdb retains in-frame clones only, with some absent. The table lists approximately 160,000 clones, 84% of them singletons. The CDR3 runs 14 residues. J was trimmed by 0 bases and V by 7 bases; bases with no gene match: 6. Germline V gene lookup returns CDR1 WNHNN and CDR2 SYGVQD (reference sequence). Notes on the study in general: For most TCR beta V segments, an earlier analysis put the productive rate at about 87% or about 30% of the time. TCR beta chains numbering 164 were designated cytomegalovirus-associated. Later analysis reportedly placed an Asian-associated ancestry cluster below the roughly 680-donor mean in N-insertions.

The gene calls are TRBV10-1 and TRBJ2-7, with 7 positions matching TRBD1. The sample was PBMCs. This TCR was sampled from a boy between 2 and 15 years old in good health and CMV-seronegative. DNA for the CDR3: TGCGCCAGCAAGTCGGACAGGAGCTCCTACGAGCAGTACTTC. The encoded protein is CASKSDRSSYEQYF.